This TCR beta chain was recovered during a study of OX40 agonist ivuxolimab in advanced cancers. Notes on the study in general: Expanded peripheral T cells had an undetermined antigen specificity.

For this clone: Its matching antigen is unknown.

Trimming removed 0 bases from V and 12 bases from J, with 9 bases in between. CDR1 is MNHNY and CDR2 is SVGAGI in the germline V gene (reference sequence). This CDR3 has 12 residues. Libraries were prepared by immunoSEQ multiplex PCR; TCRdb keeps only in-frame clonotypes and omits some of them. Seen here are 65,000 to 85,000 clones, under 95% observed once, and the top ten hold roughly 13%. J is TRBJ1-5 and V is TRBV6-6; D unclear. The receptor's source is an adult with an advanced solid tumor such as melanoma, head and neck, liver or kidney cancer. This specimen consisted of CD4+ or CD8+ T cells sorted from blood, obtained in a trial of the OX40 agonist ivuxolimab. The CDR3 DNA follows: TGTGCCAGCAGTTACTCGTCAGAAGTCCAGCATTTT. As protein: CASSYSSEVQHF.